One and the same sample provided the 7 T cell receptor beta chains below, sequenced in a study of shared clonotypes between healthy human individuals. Here immunoSEQ multiplex PCR was the method, and the copy in TCRdb shows in-frame clones only, minus some. The data show roughly 2 million clones, 95% seen once. The sequenced material came from naive CD4+ T cells sorted from blood. Subset given: CD45RA+ positively selected. Every receptor here comes from a man aged 18 to 35 in good health.

This chain connects TRBV6-1 to TRBJ2-1, with 11 bases lining up with TRBD2. Germline V gives CDR1 MNHNS, CDR2 SASEGT. The V gene end was trimmed by 0 bases and the J gene end by 4 bases; junction bases not matched to a gene: 2. The CDR3 has 16 residues. The CDR3 DNA follows: TGTGCCAGCAGTGAAGCGGCTAGCGGGGGGTACAATGAGCAGTTCTTC. This codes for CASSEAASGGYNEQFF.

This rearrangement joins TRBV25-1 to TRBJ1-4; D is uncertain. Trimming took 2 bases from V and 2 from J, leaving 9 bases between them. The CDR3 spans 15 residues. CDR1 and CDR2 from the germline V gene are MGHDK and SYGVNS. The DNA of the CDR3 is TGTGCCAGCAGTGAAATGGGAGCCACTAATGAAAAACTGTTTTTT. Its translation is CASSEMGATNEKLFF.

The gene calls are TRBV7-9 and TRBJ2-7, with TRBD1 identical over 8 bases. This CDR3 is built from 13 residues. With 5 bases clipped from V and 5 bases from J, the junction kept 5 bases outside the gene matches. In germline, CDR1 is SEHNR, CDR2 FQNEAQ (reference sequence). CDR3 bases: TGTGCCAGCAGCAAACAGGGGGTCAACGAGCAGTACTTC. Its translation is CASSKQGVNEQYF. The variable domain in full, completed from reference TRBV7-9 and TRBJ2-7, reads DTGVSQNPRHKITKRGQNVTFRCDPISEHNRLYWYRQTLGQGPEFLTYFQNEAQLEKSRLLSDRFSAERPKGSFSTLEIQRTEQGDSAMYLCASSKQGVNEQYFGPGTRLTVT.

This clone came up a few times. The same CDR3 arises from other DNA sequences in this sample as well. The chain is built from TRBV11-2 and TRBJ1-4; 11 nucleotides align to TRBD1. From germline, CDR1 is SGHAT and CDR2 FQNNGV. Germline trimming cut 3 bases from V and 7 bases from J; bases unmatched to any gene: 1. The CDR3 covers 14 residues. The CDR3 DNA sequence: TGTGCCAGCAGCTTGGGACAGGGGGGTGAAAAACTGTTTTTT. Amino acid sequence: CASSLGQGGEKLFF.

In the case of this clone: This sequence may be a read error, since a much larger clone differs from it by one base. Other DNA sequences in the same sample also yield this CDR3. V usage is TRBV7-2 and J usage is TRBJ2-2; D is unclear. The ends were cut back, 5 bases at V and 6 bases at J, with 7 bases in the middle. Germline V gene data show CDR1 as SGHTA and CDR2 as FQGNSA. The CDR3 sequence is 12 residues long. The CDR3 DNA is TGTGCCAGCAGCCAAGTGTCCGGGGAGCTGTTTTTT. Amino acid sequence: CASSQVSGELFF.

The genes are TRBV27 and TRBJ1-4; the D gene is possibly TRBD1 (6 bases). This CDR3 has 15 amino acids. Germline V gives CDR1 MNHEY, CDR2 SMNVEV (reference sequence). V gave up 6 bases and J gave up 6 bases, with 17 bases separating them. The CDR3 DNA follows: TGTGCCAGCAGGGGCGGGAAACAGGGACATGAAAAACTGTTTTTT. It translates to CASRGGKQGHEKLFF. The whole variable domain, filled in from reference TRBV27 and TRBJ1-4, reads EAQVTQNPRYLITVTGKKLTVTCSQNMNHEYMSWYRQDPGLGLRQIYYSMNVEVTDKGDVPEGYKVSRKEKRNFPLILESPSPNQTSLYFCASRGGKQGHEKLFFGSGTQLSVL.

For the CDR3, the DNA is TGTGCCAGTAGTATAGCCAGGGCTGGCGAAAAACTGTTTTTT. This sequence encodes CASSIARAGEKLFF. The chain uses TRBV19 and TRBJ1-4, with D tentatively TRBD1 (5 bases). V lost 1 base, J lost 8 bases, and 11 bases lay in between. CDR1 is LNHDA, CDR2 SQIVND, per germline (reference sequence). CDR3 length equals 14 residues.